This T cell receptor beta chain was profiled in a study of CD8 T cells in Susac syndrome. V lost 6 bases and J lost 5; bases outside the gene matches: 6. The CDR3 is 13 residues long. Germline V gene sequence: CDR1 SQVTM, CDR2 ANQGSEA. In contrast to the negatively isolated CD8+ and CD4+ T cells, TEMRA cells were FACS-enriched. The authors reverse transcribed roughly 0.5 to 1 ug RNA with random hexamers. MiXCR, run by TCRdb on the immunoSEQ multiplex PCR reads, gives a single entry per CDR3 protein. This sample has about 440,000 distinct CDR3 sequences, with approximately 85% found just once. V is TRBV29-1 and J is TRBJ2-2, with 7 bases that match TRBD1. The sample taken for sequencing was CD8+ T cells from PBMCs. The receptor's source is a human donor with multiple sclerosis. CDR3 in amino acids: CSVETGNTGELFF. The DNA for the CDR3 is TGCAGCGTGGAGACAGGGAATACCGGGGAGCTGTTTTTT.